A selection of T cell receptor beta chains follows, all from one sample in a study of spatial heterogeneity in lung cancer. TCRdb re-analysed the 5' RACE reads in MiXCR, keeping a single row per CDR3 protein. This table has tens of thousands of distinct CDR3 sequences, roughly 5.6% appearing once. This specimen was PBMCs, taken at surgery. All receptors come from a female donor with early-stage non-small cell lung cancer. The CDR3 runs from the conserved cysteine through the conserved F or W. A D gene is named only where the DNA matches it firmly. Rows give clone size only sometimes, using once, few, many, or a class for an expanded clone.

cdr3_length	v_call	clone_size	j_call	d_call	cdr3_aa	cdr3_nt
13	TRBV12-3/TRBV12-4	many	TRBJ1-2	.	CASSLRSAHGYTF	TGTGCCAGCAGTTTACGATCCGCGCATGGCTACACCTTC
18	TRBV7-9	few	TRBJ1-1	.	CASSPNSAPGQGGTEAFF	TGTGCCAGCAGCCCAAATAGTGCACCGGGACAAGGGGGAACTGAAGCTTTCTTT
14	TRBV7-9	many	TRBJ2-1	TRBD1	CASSKPGQGNEQFF	TGTGCCAGCAGCAAGCCGGGACAGGGTAATGAGCAGTTCTTC
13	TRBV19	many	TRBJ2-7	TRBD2	CASSLGLADEQYF	TGTGCCAGTAGTCTGGGACTAGCGGACGAGCAGTACTTC
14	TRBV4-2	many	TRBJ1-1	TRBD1	CASSSTGGRDEAFF	TGTGCCAGCAGCTCTACAGGGGGCCGCGATGAAGCTTTCTTT
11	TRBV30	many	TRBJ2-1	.	CAWSVSDEQFF	TGTGCCTGGAGTGTAAGCGATGAGCAGTTCTTC
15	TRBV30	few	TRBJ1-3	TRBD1	CAWRKDRVSGNTIYF	TGTGCCTGGAGAAAAGACAGGGTCTCTGGAAACACCATATATTTT
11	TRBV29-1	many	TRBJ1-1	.	CSVDPDTEAFF	TGCAGCGTTGACCCAGACACTGAAGCTTTCTTT
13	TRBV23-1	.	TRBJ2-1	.	CASPASGYNEQFF	TGCGCCAGCCCTGCCTCGGGCTACAATGAGCAGTTCTTC
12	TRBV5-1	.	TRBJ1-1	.	CASSFGATEAFF	TGCGCCAGCAGCTTTGGGGCAACTGAAGCTTTCTTT
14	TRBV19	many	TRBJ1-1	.	CASSIGTSNTEAFF	TGTGCCAGTAGTATAGGGACCTCGAACACTGAAGCTTTCTTT
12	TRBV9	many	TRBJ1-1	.	CASSVNGGEAFF	TGTGCCAGCAGCGTAAATGGCGGGGAAGCTTTCTTT
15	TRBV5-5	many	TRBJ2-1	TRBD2	CASSPSLGGYNEQFF	TGTGCCAGCAGCCCGTCGCTCGGGGGGTACAATGAGCAGTTCTTC
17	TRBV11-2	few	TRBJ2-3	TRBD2	CASSLNGGGASTDTQYF	TGTGCCAGCAGCTTAAACGGCGGGGGGGCTAGCACAGATACGCAGTATTTT
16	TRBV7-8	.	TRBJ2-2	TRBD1	CASSRQGAGSAGELFF	TGTGCCAGCAGCCGGCAGGGGGCAGGGTCGGCCGGGGAGCTGTTTTTT
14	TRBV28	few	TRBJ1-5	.	CASSLQGSHQPQHF	TGTGCCAGCAGCCTACAGGGTTCACATCAGCCCCAGCATTTT
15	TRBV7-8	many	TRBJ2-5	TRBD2	CASSPRWGGRETQYF	TGTGCCAGCAGCCCGAGATGGGGGGGGAGAGAGACCCAGTACTTC
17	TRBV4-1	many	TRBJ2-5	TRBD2	CASSQELRTSGAETQYF	TGCGCCAGCAGCCAAGAGCTAAGGACTAGCGGGGCGGAGACCCAGTACTTC
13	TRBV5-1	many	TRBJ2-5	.	CASSLAPLETQYF	TGCGCCAGCAGCTTGGCACCTTTGGAGACCCAGTACTTC
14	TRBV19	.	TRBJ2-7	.	CASSIIRGAYEQYF	TGTGCCAGTAGTATAATCAGGGGAGCCTACGAGCAGTACTTC
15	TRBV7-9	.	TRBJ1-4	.	CASSSMLATNEKLFF	TGTGCCAGCAGCTCCATGCTGGCAACTAATGAAAAACTGTTTTTT
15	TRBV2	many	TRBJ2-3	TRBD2	CASSVLAGGADTQYF	TGTGCCAGCAGTGTCCTAGCGGGGGGGGCAGATACGCAGTATTTT
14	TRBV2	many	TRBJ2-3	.	CASSSRGTTDTQYF	TGTGCCAGCAGTTCACGGGGAACCACAGATACGCAGTATTTT
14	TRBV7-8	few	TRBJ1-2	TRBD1	CASSLRTGNYGYTF	TGTGCCAGCAGCTTGCGGACAGGGAACTATGGCTACACCTTC
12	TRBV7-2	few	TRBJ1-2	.	CASSLQGGGYTF	TGTGCCAGCAGCTTACAGGGCGGTGGCTACACCTTC
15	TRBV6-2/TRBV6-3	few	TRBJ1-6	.	CASSSPSDHNSPLHF	TGTGCCAGCAGTAGTCCGTCAGATCATAATTCACCCCTCCACTTT
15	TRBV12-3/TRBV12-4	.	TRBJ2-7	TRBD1	CASSQQGTAPYEQYF	TGTGCCAGCAGCCAACAAGGGACAGCCCCCTACGAGCAGTACTTC
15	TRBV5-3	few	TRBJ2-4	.	CARSLGKLAKNIQYF	TGTGCCAGAAGCTTAGGGAAGTTAGCCAAAAACATTCAGTACTTC
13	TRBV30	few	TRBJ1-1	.	CAWNLFGNTEAFF	TGTGCCTGGAATCTATTCGGGAACACTGAAGCTTTCTTT
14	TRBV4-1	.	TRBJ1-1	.	CASSQPLIRTEAFF	TGCGCCAGCAGCCAGCCCCTTATAAGGACTGAAGCTTTCTTT
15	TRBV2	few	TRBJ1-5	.	CASGRGGPSNQPQHF	TGTGCCAGCGGACGTGGGGGTCCTAGCAATCAGCCCCAGCATTTT